The table lists the clone carrying this T cell receptor (beta chain) with a count of one. The CDR3 is 14 residues long. Germline CDR1 is MNHEY and CDR2 is SVGEGT. Trimming stripped 5 bases from V and 6 bases from J, with 16 bases between. The method was immunoSEQ multiplex PCR; TCRdb's version includes in-frame clones alone and lacks a portion of them. Of around 130,000 clones in the sample, around 88% are singletons; the top ten hold roughly 3.8%. This sample was included in a study of T cell responses to AZD1222 COVID-19 vaccine. Here the sequenced sample was peripheral blood, taken on day 0 of AZD1222 vaccination. This TCR was recovered from an adult in good health. This chain links TRBV6-2 or TRBV6-3 with TRBJ1-2; D possibly corresponds to TRBD1 (6 bases). This chain's CDR3 is CASSTGQRGDGYTF. In DNA, the CDR3 is TGTGCCAGCAGTACCGGACAGAGAGGGGATGGCTACACCTTC.